This T cell receptor (beta chain) was retrieved from a study of blood T cell repertoires in COVID-19. Germline lookup yields CDR1 MDHEN and CDR2 SYDVKM. CDR3 length: 13 residues. The J segment lost 5 bases and the V segment lost 6 bases, leaving 5 bases of the junction unmatched. Measured with immunoSEQ multiplex PCR; TCRdb has only the in-frame clones, and not every one. The profile shows about 300,000 clones, approximately 84% of them singletons. Sequencing input: peripheral blood. The TCR sequence derives from a human donor with COVID-19, enrolled during active disease. The donor label of this sample is uncertain. V is TRBV28 and J is TRBJ1-2; the match to TRBD1 covers 8 bases. CDR3 nucleotide sequence: TGTGCCAGCAGGGGACAGGTCGTTTATGGCTACACCTTC. This encodes CASRGQVVYGYTF.